Each of the 23 T cell receptor beta chains below was sequenced from the same sample in a study of shared clonotypes between healthy human individuals. The data were produced by immunoSEQ multiplex PCR, yet TCRdb's version contains in-frame clones alone and is incomplete. This sample has about 1 million clones; 75% occur once, and the top ten carry about 1.5%. What was sequenced was memory CD4+ T cells sorted from blood. Subset defined: CD45RA-negative fraction. These receptor sequences come from a young man in good health.

Regarding this clone: A much larger clone lies a single base off, so this may be a read error. V and J are TRBV4-2 and TRBJ2-7, with 11 bases lining up with TRBD2. Per the germline V gene, CDR1 is LGHNA and CDR2 is YNFKEQ. This CDR3 has 15 residues. J lost 3 bases, V lost 2 bases, and 3 bases had no gene match. Here the CDR3 reads CASSQSGTSGYEQYF. For the CDR3, the DNA is TGTGCCAGCAGCCAATCCGGGACTAGCGGCTACGAGCAGTACTTC.

This chain uses TRBV5-8 with TRBJ1-5; 7 positions agree with TRBD1. Germline CDR1 and CDR2: SGHTS and YDEGEE. There are 13 residues in the CDR3. With V trimmed by 0 bases and J by 7 bases, 1 base remained unmatched. CDR3 sequence (DNA): TGTGCCAGCAGCTTGGACAGGGGACAGCCCCAGCATTTT. Its translation: CASSLDRGQPQHF.

CDR3 sequence: CASRPGLAGGSNEQFF. CDR3 DNA sequence: TGCGCCAGCAGACCGGGACTAGCGGGGGGAAGTAATGAGCAGTTCTTC. The V and J genes are TRBV10-1 and TRBJ2-1; 15 bases line up with TRBD2. The trim removed 6 bases at V and 7 bases at J, leaving 7 bases unmatched. The CDR3 runs to 16 residues. Germline CDR1 is WNHNN and CDR2 is SYGVQD (reference sequence).

V and J are TRBV18 and TRBJ2-1; no reliable D call. Germline-derived CDR1 and CDR2 are KGHSH and LQKENI. The ends were cut back, 2 bases at V and 0 bases at J, with 11 bases in the middle. CDR3 length equals 16 residues. In nucleotides, the CDR3 is TGTGCCAGCTCACCAGAAGTGGATAGCTCCTACAATGAGCAGTTCTTC. Its translation: CASSPEVDSSYNEQFF.

The V call is TRBV6-1, the J call TRBJ1-5, with no clear D. Germline CDR1 reads MNHNS; CDR2 reads SASEGT. The CDR3 consists of 15 residues. The V end was cut by 2 bases, the J end by 0 bases, with 8 bases between. In DNA, the CDR3 is TGTGCCAGCAGTGAACTTCTAATTAGCAATCAGCCCCAGCATTTT. It translates to CASSELLISNQPQHF.

This chain connects TRBV7-9 to TRBJ1-6, with D possibly matching TRBD1 (5 bases). V was clipped by 1 base and J by 9 bases, with 13 bases between them. CDR1 is SEHNR, CDR2 FQNEAQ, per germline (reference sequence). The CDR3 contains 15 residues. The CDR3 DNA reads TGTGCCAGCAGCTTAGAAGGGGCTATTGGTTCACCCCTCCACTTT. Translated, it gives CASSLEGAIGSPLHF. The full variable domain, rest sourced from reference TRBV7-9 and TRBJ1-6, is DTGVSQNPRHKITKRGQNVTFRCDPISEHNRLYWYRQTLGQGPEFLTYFQNEAQLEKSRLLSDRFSAERPKGSFSTLEIQRTEQGDSAMYLCASSLEGAIGSPLHFGNGTRLTVT.

There are a few counts of this clone. This chain joins TRBV5-1 and TRBJ1-1; TRBD1 is a possible D gene (5 bases). This CDR3 is 15 amino acids long. Per the germline V gene, CDR1 is SGHRS and CDR2 is YFSETQ. V gave up 0 bases and J gave up 1 base, with 10 bases separating them. In nucleotides, the CDR3 is TGCGCCAGCAGCTTGGAGGGGCTAACGAACACTGAAGCTTTCTTT. It yields the protein CASSLEGLTNTEAFF. The variable domain in full, completed from reference TRBV5-1 and TRBJ1-1, reads KAGVTQTPRYLIKTRGQQVTLSCSPISGHRSVSWYQQTPGQGLQFLFEYFSETQRNKGNFPGRFSGRQFSNSRSEMNVSTLELGDSALYLCASSLEGLTNTEAFFGQGTRLTVV.

The chain joins TRBV30 to TRBJ2-1, with unresolved D. V was cut by 1 base and J by 4 bases, with 11 bases left in between. The CDR3 has 14 amino acids. Germline V gene lookup returns CDR1 GTSNPN and CDR2 SVGIG (reference sequence). The CDR3 DNA follows: TGTGCCTGGAGTGGTTTCGGCGGTTACAATGAGCAGTTCTTC. Translation gives CAWSGFGGYNEQFF.

The J gene is TRBJ2-7, the V gene TRBV7-9; TRBD1 agrees at 8 bases. This CDR3 spans 14 amino acids. Germline V gives CDR1 SEHNR, CDR2 FQNEAQ (reference sequence). Trimming cost V 5 bases and J 4 bases; bases outside gene matches: 7. CDR3 nucleotide sequence: TGTGCCAGCAGCCTGGACAGGGTAGAATACGAGCAGTACTTC. This sequence encodes CASSLDRVEYEQYF.

The rearrangement links TRBV2 to TRBJ2-7, with 7 bases lining up with TRBD1. Trimming removed 4 bases from V and 6 bases from J; junction bases left unmatched: 6. This CDR3 is 13 amino acids long. Germline V gene data show CDR1 as SNHLY and CDR2 as FYNNEI. The CDR3 DNA sequence: TGTGCCAGCAGTGTTTTAGGGGGCGCCGAGCAGTACTTC. Translation gives CASSVLGGAEQYF.

The rearrangement links TRBV28 to TRBJ2-7; 12 bases are shared with TRBD1. The germline V gene has CDR1 MDHEN and CDR2 SYDVKM. This CDR3 has 14 residues. Trimming took 3 bases from V and 8 from J; bases not matched to a gene: 5. The CDR3 is CASSFRDRGPQQYF. In nucleotides, the CDR3 is TGTGCCAGCAGTTTCCGGGACAGGGGGCCGCAGCAGTACTTC.

A few counts support this clone. The rearrangement links TRBV7-2 to TRBJ1-1, with D perhaps TRBD1 (5 bases). Germline V gene data show CDR1 as SGHTA and CDR2 as FQGNSA. This CDR3 is built from 16 residues. V lost 5 bases to trimming and J lost 1 base, with 17 bases between them. This CDR3 reads CASSLVGRVTNTEAFF. The CDR3 DNA follows: TGTGCCAGCAGCCTAGTGGGCAGGGTCACGAACACTGAAGCTTTCTTT.

As regards this clone: This may stem from a read error, because a much larger clone lies one nucleotide away. The identical CDR3 is also encoded by other nucleotide sequences in the sample. V usage is TRBV30 and J usage is TRBJ2-7, with D uncertain. This CDR3 contains 14 residues. From germline, CDR1 is GTSNPN and CDR2 SVGIG (reference sequence). The CDR3 here is CAWSITPGPNEQYF. In DNA form, the CDR3 reads TGTGCCTGGAGTATTACCCCCGGTCCGAACGAGCAGTACTTT.

This chain connects TRBV7-2 to TRBJ2-1, with 8 bases aligning to TRBD1. The CDR3 spans 16 residues. The junction had 6 bases not matched to a gene; V was cut back by 1 base and J by 4 bases. CDR1 and CDR2 (germline): SGHTA, FQGNSA. CDR3: CASSLGGQGGYNEQFF. In DNA form, the CDR3 reads TGTGCCAGCAGCTTAGGTGGACAGGGTGGGTACAATGAGCAGTTCTTC.

This sequence joins TRBV5-6 and TRBJ2-3, with 12 bases lining up with TRBD2. CDR1 and CDR2 from the germline V gene are SGHDT and YYEEEE. The CDR3 length is 17 residues. After removal of 2 bases from V and 2 bases from J, the junction contained 6 bases not matched to a gene. This CDR3 is CASSLRTSGGTTDTQYF. The DNA for the CDR3 is TGTGCCAGCAGCTTACGAACTAGCGGGGGGACCACAGATACGCAGTATTTT.

This clone showed up just once. The gene calls are TRBV2 and TRBJ2-3; tentative D call: TRBD1 (7 bases). Trimming shortened V by 3 bases and J by 3 bases, and 10 bases separated the two germline ends. The CDR3 spans 14 residues. Germline V gene data show CDR1 as SNHLY and CDR2 as FYNNEI. The CDR3 coding sequence is TGTGCCAGCAGTGATCAGGGGGGAACAGATACGCAGTATTTT. Encoded protein: CASSDQGGTDTQYF. Using reference TRBV2 and TRBJ2-3 for the parts outside the CDR3, the full variable domain is EPEVTQTPSHQVTQMGQEVILRCVPISNHLYFYWYRQILGQKVEFLVSFYNNEISEKSEIFDDQFSVERPDGSNFTLKIRSTKLEDSAMYFCASSDQGGTDTQYFGPGTRLTVL.

This chain joins TRBV2 and TRBJ2-6; a weak D match, TRBD1 (6 bases). The length of the CDR3 is 15 residues. CDR1 and CDR2 (germline): SNHLY, FYNNEI. The V end was cut by 6 bases, the J end by 4 bases, with 13 bases between. CDR3 DNA sequence: TGTGCCAGCAGAGAACAGGGAACAGGGGCCAACGTCCTGACTTTC. Its translation is CASREQGTGANVLTF.

The chain links TRBV19 to TRBJ1-5; D is unclear. Germline CDR1 reads LNHDA; CDR2 reads SQIVND (reference sequence). This CDR3 region has 14 residues. V was pared by 6 bases and J by 7 bases, with 16 bases between. CDR3 protein: CASSDKVRSQPQHF. Here the CDR3 DNA reads TGTGCCAGTAGCGACAAGGTAAGGAGCCAGCCCCAGCATTTT.

The CDR3 DNA is TGCGCCAGCAGCCAAGATGGGATACGGGGAAGCAATCAGCCCCAGCATTTT. Encoded protein: CASSQDGIRGSNQPQHF. V is TRBV4-3 and J is TRBJ1-5; D uncertain. Trimming pared 0 bases from V and 1 base from J, leaving 13 bases between. Germline V CDR1 and CDR2: LGHNA, YSLEER. The CDR3 totals 17 residues.

The CDR3 bases are TGTGCCAGCTCACCACGAGAGCTCGAGTTCTTCGGTGAAGCTTTCTTT. Translated, it gives CASSPRELEFFGEAFF. The rearrangement joins TRBV18 to TRBJ1-1, with unresolved D. Germline V gives CDR1 KGHSH, CDR2 LQKENI. The CDR3 is 16 residues long. Trimming pared 1 base from V and 7 bases from J, leaving 19 bases between.

The chain couples TRBV29-1 to TRBJ2-5; possibly TRBD2 for D (5 bases). CDR1 and CDR2 from the germline V gene are SQVTM and ANQGSEA. The germline V and J ends were trimmed by 7 bases and 2 bases, with 17 bases remaining between them. The CDR3 is 14 residues long. Here the CDR3 DNA reads TGCAGCGCTAGCTTAAGACTCAGACAAGAGACCCAGTACTTC. Translation gives CSASLRLRQETQYF.

V is TRBV4-1 and J is TRBJ2-5, with D possibly being TRBD2 (7 bases). V lost 2 bases, J lost 5 bases, and 12 bases lay in between. CDR1 and CDR2 from the germline V gene are MGHRA and YSYEKL. The CDR3 runs 14 residues. The CDR3 sequence is CASSQWGGHETQYF. The CDR3 region has the DNA TGCGCCAGCAGCCAATGGGGGGGCCATGAGACCCAGTACTTC.

This chain uses TRBV2 with TRBJ2-2; D perhaps matches TRBD1 (5 bases). Germline V gives CDR1 SNHLY, CDR2 FYNNEI. V gave up 0 bases and J gave up 5 bases, with 22 bases separating them. The CDR3 length is 19 residues. CDR3 region: CASSEAFHSGLILTGELFF. The CDR3 DNA follows: TGTGCCAGCAGTGAAGCCTTTCATTCAGGGCTGATACTTACCGGGGAGCTGTTTTTT.